The sequence of this T cell receptor (beta chain) was determined in a study of tumor T cells in aggressive B-cell lymphoma. This clone was seen a few times. Assay used: immunoSEQ multiplex PCR; TCRdb lists only in-frame clones, some missing. The data contain 8,000 to 9,500 clones, approximately 84% of them seen just once; the ten biggest clones take up 3% to 3.5%. The germline CDR1 and CDR2 sequences are WNHNN and SYGVQD (reference sequence). With V trimmed by 9 bases and J by 4 bases, 2 bases remained unmatched. The CDR3 is 12 residues long. This chain connects TRBV10-1 to TRBJ2-5; 10 bases line up with TRBD1. The receptor was isolated from an adult with diffuse large B cell lymphoma. Sequenced sample: tumor tissue. The CDR3 nucleotides read TGCGCCAGTTGGACAGGGGGAGAGACCCAGTACTTC. Amino acids: CASWTGGETQYF.